This T cell receptor (beta chain) derives from a study of T cells expressing NK-cell markers. Study outcomes and limitations: Dominant NKG2C+ clonotypes made up about 1.0-7.5% of CD8+ T cells in about six donors.

TCRdb derives one entry per CDR3 protein from the 5' RACE reads, leaving out DNA. The sample's table shows fewer than 300,000 distinct CDR3 sequences. As for this clonotype: Antigen specificity is unknown.

This CDR3 is built from 15 residues. In germline, CDR1 is SGHDN, CDR2 FVKESK. The V and J genes are TRBV14 and TRBJ2-3; the D call of TRBD2 rests on TCRdb alone, since no DNA is present to check it. The sequenced material came from blood T cells: a sorted CD56 or NKG2C T cell subset, CD4+ or CD8+ T cells, or bulk PBMC T cells (not recorded which). The receptor comes from a woman between 18 and 75 years old in good health. CDR3 sequence reads: CASSRLSGATDTQYF.